These 21 T cell receptor beta chains came from one sample sequenced in a study of OX40 agonist ivuxolimab in advanced cancers. The table came from immunoSEQ multiplex PCR; TCRdb's copy has only in-frame clones and leaves some out. This sample has 55,000 to 60,000 clones, with roughly four fifths found just once. This material consisted of CD4+ or CD8+ T cells sorted from blood, taken in a trial of the OX40 agonist ivuxolimab. The receptor set was obtained from an adult with an advanced solid tumor such as melanoma, head and neck, liver or kidney cancer.

V is TRBV25-1 and J is TRBJ2-1; the D is unclear. CDR3 length: 17 residues. Trimming stripped 0 bases from V and 10 bases from J, with 22 bases between. Germline V gene data show CDR1 as MGHDK and CDR2 as SYGVNS. CDR3 sequence reads: CASSEYGQFGGFFEQFF. The CDR3 nucleotides are TGTGCCAGCAGTGAATATGGCCAGTTCGGTGGTTTCTTCGAGCAGTTCTTC.

This clone has just one count. The V gene is TRBV18, the J gene TRBJ1-6, with D possibly TRBD1 on 5 matching bases. The CDR3 sequence is 16 residues long. From germline, CDR1 is KGHSH and CDR2 LQKENI. Trimming stripped 0 bases from V and 10 bases from J, with 16 bases between. The CDR3: CASSPPRDPRGSPLHF. CDR3 in DNA: TGTGCCAGCTCACCACCGAGAGACCCCCGGGGGTCACCCCTCCACTTT.

The V gene is TRBV5-4, the J gene TRBJ1-1, with D possibly TRBD1 on 5 matching bases. Germline values: CDR1 SGHNT, CDR2 YYREEE (reference sequence). Deletions cut 0 bases from V and 7 bases from J, with 13 bases between. This CDR3 has 14 residues. The CDR3 DNA follows: TGTGCCAGCAGCTTGGATAGGGGTGCGGATGAAGCTTTCTTT. Protein: CASSLDRGADEAFF.

The chain joins TRBV9 to TRBJ2-3; D may be TRBD1 (5 bases). V was pared by 2 bases and J by 5 bases, with 9 bases between. Germline CDR1 reads SGDLS; CDR2 reads YYNGEE. CDR3 length: 13 amino acids. The CDR3 DNA is TGTGCCAGCAGCGTGGGGCAGATAGATACGCAGTATTTT. Its translation: CASSVGQIDTQYF.

This chain uses TRBV5-1 with TRBJ2-5, with TRBD2 identical over 15 bases. Per germline, CDR1 SGHRS and CDR2 YFSETQ. The V and J ends lost 4 bases and 1 base, in that order; junction bases with no gene match: 5. The CDR3 sequence is 17 residues long. The CDR3 coding sequence is TGCGCCAGCAGCCCGGGACTAGCGGGGGGCCTCCAAGAGACCCAGTACTTC. Its translation is CASSPGLAGGLQETQYF.

The gene calls are TRBV15 and TRBJ1-3; D is unresolved. V lost 0 bases and J lost 6, with 9 bases in between. CDR3 length equals 14 residues. Germline CDR1 LNHNV, CDR2 YYDKDF (reference sequence). CDR3 nucleotides: TGTGCCACCAGCAGAGATTTGGTAGAAAACACCATATATTTT. It yields the protein CATSRDLVENTIYF.

The chain employs TRBV18 and TRBJ1-5, with 8 bases fitting TRBD1. V shed 2 bases and J 6 bases; nucleotides not matched to a gene: 3. This CDR3 comprises 14 residues. Germline lookup yields CDR1 KGHSH and CDR2 LQKENI. In DNA form, the CDR3 reads TGTGCCAGCTCACCAACAGGGGGGGGTCAGCCCCAGCATTTT. This sequence encodes CASSPTGGGQPQHF.

V usage is TRBV5-6 and J usage is TRBJ2-7, with D uncertain. Trimming took 4 bases from V and 5 from J, leaving 19 bases between them. The CDR3 length is 15 residues. CDR1 SGHDT and CDR2 YYEEEE come from the germline V gene. Written as DNA, the CDR3 is TGTGCCAGCAGCCCCGATGGCAGGAGTACAGACGAGCAGTACTTC. Translated, it gives CASSPDGRSTDEQYF. Full variable domain (outside the CDR3, taken from reference TRBV5-6 and TRBJ2-7): DAGVTQSPTHLIKTRGQQVTLRCSPKSGHDTVSWYQQALGQGPQFIFQYYEEEERQRGNFPDRFSGHQFPNYSSELNVNALLLGDSALYLCASSPDGRSTDEQYFGPGTRLTVT.

The chain is built from TRBV9 and TRBJ2-7, with 7 bases matching TRBD2. This CDR3 spans 17 amino acids. Germline V lookup: CDR1 SGDLS, CDR2 YYNGEE. Germline trimming cut 1 base from V and 7 bases from J; bases unmatched to any gene: 17. The CDR3 region has the DNA TGTGCCAGCAGCGTACAGCTGGCGGGCAGGGAGGGCGGGGAGCAGTACTTC. It codes for CASSVQLAGREGGEQYF.

The V gene is TRBV10-2, the J gene TRBJ2-7; no reliable D call. Germline CDR1 reads WSHSY; CDR2 reads SAAADI. There are 11 residues in the CDR3. V shed 0 bases and J shed 3 bases, with 0 bases lying between them. The CDR3 loop reads CASSESYEQYF. Written as DNA, the CDR3 is TGCGCCAGCAGTGAGTCCTACGAGCAGTACTTC.

The gene calls are TRBV28 and TRBJ1-6, with D maybe TRBD1 (5 bases). The CDR3 is 18 residues long. Between the trimmed V and J ends, which lost 2 bases and 0 bases, there was a span of 14 bases. Looked up from germline, CDR1 is MDHEN and CDR2 is SYDVKM. The CDR3 sequence: CASSLPFGGSSYNSPLHF. The CDR3 region has the DNA TGTGCCAGCAGTTTACCCTTCGGGGGGAGCTCCTATAATTCACCCCTCCACTTT.

The table lists this clone with a few counts. V and J are TRBV11-2 and TRBJ2-5, with 7 bases matching TRBD1. The V segment lost 4 bases and the J segment 5 bases; nucleotides outside the gene matches: 7. The CDR3 loop spans 14 amino acids. Germline lookup yields CDR1 SGHAT and CDR2 FQNNGV. This chain's CDR3 is CASSSRTGRETQYF. The CDR3 DNA reads TGTGCCAGCAGCTCACGGACAGGAAGGGAGACCCAGTACTTC. Looking up the rest from reference TRBV11-2 and TRBJ2-5 gives the full variable domain: EAGVAQSPRYKIIEKRQSVAFWCNPISGHATLYWYQQILGQGPKLLIQFQNNGVVDDSQLPKDRFSAERLKGVDSTLKIQPAKLEDSAVYLCASSSRTGRETQYFGPGTRLLVL.

The J gene is TRBJ1-5, the V gene TRBV6-1, with D maybe TRBD1 (6 bases). Germline V gene lookup returns CDR1 MNHNS and CDR2 SASEGT. Trimming took off 4 bases at V and 0 bases at J, with 13 bases between the two ends. This CDR3 spans 16 amino acids. In nucleotides, the CDR3 is TGTGCCAGCAGTGCCATACAGGGATATAGCAATCAGCCCCAGCATTTT. It translates to CASSAIQGYSNQPQHF.

This chain joins TRBV10-3 and TRBJ2-1; TRBD2 matches 7 bases. There are 15 residues in the CDR3. Trimming cost V 11 bases and J 0 bases; bases outside gene matches: 10. The germline V gene encodes CDR1 ENHRY and CDR2 SYGVKD. The CDR3 sequence: CAAWGGQGSYNEQFF. DNA of the CDR3: TGTGCCGCCTGGGGGGGTCAGGGCTCCTACAATGAGCAGTTCTTC.

The DNA of the CDR3 is TGTGCCAGTAGTATTTCGGGTTCTCATCAGCCCCAGCATTTT. This translates into CASSISGSHQPQHF. The rearrangement links TRBV19 to TRBJ1-5; no reliable D call. V dropped 3 bases and J dropped 5 bases, with 11 bases sitting between them. The germline gives CDR1 LNHDA, CDR2 SQIVND (reference sequence). The length of the CDR3 is 14 residues.

This clone has more than one count but fewer than ten. The rearrangement joins TRBV5-1 to TRBJ2-3; 11 positions agree with TRBD2. This CDR3 has 15 amino acids. V was pared by 4 bases and J by 4 bases, with 5 bases of the junction left unmatched. Germline V CDR1 and CDR2: SGHRS, YFSETQ. The CDR3 is CASSQGTSGADTQYF. CDR3 coding DNA: TGCGCCAGCAGCCAAGGGACTAGCGGTGCAGATACGCAGTATTTT. Full variable domain (remainder filled in from reference TRBV5-1 and TRBJ2-3): KAGVTQTPRYLIKTRGQQVTLSCSPISGHRSVSWYQQTPGQGLQFLFEYFSETQRNKGNFPGRFSGRQFSNSRSEMNVSTLELGDSALYLCASSQGTSGADTQYFGPGTRLTVL.

The CDR3 bases are TGTGCCAGCAGCTTCGCCCAGGGGGCATGGGTCACCGGGGAGCTGTTTTTT. Encoded protein: CASSFAQGAWVTGELFF. The chain joins TRBV11-2 to TRBJ2-2, with TRBD1 matching over 8 bases. CDR1 and CDR2 (germline): SGHAT, FQNNGV. The V segment lost 3 bases and the J segment 4 bases; nucleotides outside the gene matches: 10. This CDR3 is 17 amino acids long.

This clone appeared a few times. The gene calls are TRBV11-2 and TRBJ1-1, with TRBD1 matching over 7 bases. Unmatched junction bases numbered 6, after V lost 5 bases and J lost 3 bases. Germline V gene data show CDR1 as SGHAT and CDR2 as FQNNGV. CDR3 length equals 14 residues. CDR3: CASSPHGTDTEAFF. In nucleotides, the CDR3 is TGTGCCAGCAGCCCACATGGGACAGACACTGAAGCTTTCTTT.

CDR3 DNA sequence: TGTGCCATCCTGATGGACGGGTTCGGGGAGCTGTTTTTT. The encoded protein is CAILMDGFGELFF. This chain links TRBV6-1 with TRBJ2-2; unclear D gene. The CDR3 totals 13 residues. Trimming took 10 bases from V and 7 from J, leaving 16 bases between them. Germline V lookup: CDR1 MNHNS, CDR2 SASEGT.

Worth noting for this clone: The same CDR3 is also encoded by other DNA sequences in this sample. This chain connects TRBV7-2 to TRBJ2-7, with no clear D. CDR3 size: 14 residues. Germline CDR1 is SGHTA and CDR2 is FQGNSA. The germline V and J ends were trimmed by 7 bases and 4 bases, with 17 bases remaining between them. The DNA of the CDR3 is TGTGCCAGCAAGCGAAGTCGGGCAACTTACGAGCAGTACTTC. It is translated as CASKRSRATYEQYF.

This clone was observed once. The chain couples TRBV7-6 to TRBJ2-3; D gene ambiguous. CDR1 is SGHVS, CDR2 FNYEAQ, per germline. Trimming cost V 1 base and J 5 bases, with 16 bases left between them. CDR3 length: 16 residues. The CDR3 DNA is TGTGCCAGCAGCTTAGTGACCCGTACGAGTCTAGATACGCAGTATTTT. Protein: CASSLVTRTSLDTQYF.